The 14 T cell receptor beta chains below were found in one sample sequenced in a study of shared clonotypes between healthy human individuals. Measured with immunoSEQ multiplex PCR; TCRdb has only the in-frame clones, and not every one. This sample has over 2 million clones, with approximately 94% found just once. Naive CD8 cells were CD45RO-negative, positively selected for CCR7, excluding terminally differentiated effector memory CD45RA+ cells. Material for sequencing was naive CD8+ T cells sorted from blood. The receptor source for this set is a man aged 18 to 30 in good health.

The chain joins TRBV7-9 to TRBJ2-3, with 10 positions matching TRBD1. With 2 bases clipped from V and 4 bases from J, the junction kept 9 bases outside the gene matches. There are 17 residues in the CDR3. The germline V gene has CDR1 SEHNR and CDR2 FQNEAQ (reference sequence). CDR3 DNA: TGTGCCAGCAGCTTAAACCCGGGACAGGGGTTGGCAGATACGCAGTATTTT. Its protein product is CASSLNPGQGLADTQYF. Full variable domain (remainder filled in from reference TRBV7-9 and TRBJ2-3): DTGVSQNPRHKITKRGQNVTFRCDPISEHNRLYWYRQTLGQGPEFLTYFQNEAQLEKSRLLSDRFSAERPKGSFSTLEIQRTEQGDSAMYLCASSLNPGQGLADTQYFGPGTRLTVL.

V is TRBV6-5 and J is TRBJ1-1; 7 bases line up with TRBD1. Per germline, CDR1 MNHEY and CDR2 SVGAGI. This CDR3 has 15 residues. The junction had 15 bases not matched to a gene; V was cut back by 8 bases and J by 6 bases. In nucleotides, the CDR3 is TGTGCCAGCTCTTACAGGGGTGGAAGGTCCTCTGAAGCTTTCTTT. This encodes CASSYRGGRSSEAFF.

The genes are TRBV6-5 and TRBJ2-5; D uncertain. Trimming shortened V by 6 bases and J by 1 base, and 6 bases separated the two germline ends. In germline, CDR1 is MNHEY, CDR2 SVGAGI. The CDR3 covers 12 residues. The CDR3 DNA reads TGTGCCAGCAGATCGACCCAAGAGACCCAGTACTTC. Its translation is CASRSTQETQYF.

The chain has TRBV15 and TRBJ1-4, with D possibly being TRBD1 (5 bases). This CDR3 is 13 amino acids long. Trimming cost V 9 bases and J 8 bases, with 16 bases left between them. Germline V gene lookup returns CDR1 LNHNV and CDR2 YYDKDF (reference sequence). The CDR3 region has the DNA TGTGCCACTAGCCTAGTGGGGCGCGAAAAACTGTTTTTT. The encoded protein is CATSLVGREKLFF.

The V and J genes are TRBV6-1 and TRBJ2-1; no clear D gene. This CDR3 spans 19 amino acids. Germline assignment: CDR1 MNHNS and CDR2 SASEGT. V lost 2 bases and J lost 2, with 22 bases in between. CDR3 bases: TGTGCCAGCAGTGAAAACCCCACGACAATCATTGATCCCTACAATGAGCAGTTCTTC. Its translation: CASSENPTTIIDPYNEQFF.

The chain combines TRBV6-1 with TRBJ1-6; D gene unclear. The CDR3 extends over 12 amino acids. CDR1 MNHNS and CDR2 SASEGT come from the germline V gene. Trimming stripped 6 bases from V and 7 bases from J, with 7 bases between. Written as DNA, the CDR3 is TGTGCCAGCAGGGTAGACAATTCACCCCTCCACTTT. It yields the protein CASRVDNSPLHF.

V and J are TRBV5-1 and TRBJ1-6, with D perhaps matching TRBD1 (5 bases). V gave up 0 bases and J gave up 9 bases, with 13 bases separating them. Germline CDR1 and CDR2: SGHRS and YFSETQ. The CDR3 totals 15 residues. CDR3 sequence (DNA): TGCGCCAGCAGCTTGGCCTGGGGGGAGGGTTCACCCCTCCACTTT. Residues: CASSLAWGEGSPLHF.

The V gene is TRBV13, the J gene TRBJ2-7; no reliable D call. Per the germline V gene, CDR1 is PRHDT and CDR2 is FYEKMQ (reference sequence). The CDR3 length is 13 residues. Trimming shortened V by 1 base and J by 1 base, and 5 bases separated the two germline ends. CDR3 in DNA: TGTGCCAGCAGCTTAGAACAGTCCTACGAGCAGTACTTC. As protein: CASSLEQSYEQYF.

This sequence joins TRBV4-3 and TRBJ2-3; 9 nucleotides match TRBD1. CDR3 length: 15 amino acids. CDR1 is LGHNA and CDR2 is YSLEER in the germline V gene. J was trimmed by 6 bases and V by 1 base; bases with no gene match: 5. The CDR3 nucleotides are TGCGCCAGCAGCCAAGTGGGACAGGGAGCCGATACGCAGTATTTT. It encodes CASSQVGQGADTQYF.

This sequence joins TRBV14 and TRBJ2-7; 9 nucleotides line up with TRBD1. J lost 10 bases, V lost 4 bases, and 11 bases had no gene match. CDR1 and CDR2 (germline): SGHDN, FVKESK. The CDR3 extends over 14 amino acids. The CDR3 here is CASSLRTGGLFQYF. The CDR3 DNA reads TGTGCCAGCAGCCTCCGCACAGGGGGCTTATTTCAGTACTTC.

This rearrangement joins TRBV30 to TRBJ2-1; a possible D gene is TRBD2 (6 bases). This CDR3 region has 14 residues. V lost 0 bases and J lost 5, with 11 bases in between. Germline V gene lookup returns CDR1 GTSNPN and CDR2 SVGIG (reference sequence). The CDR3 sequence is CAWSVPGDHNEQFF. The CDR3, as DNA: TGTGCCTGGAGTGTCCCGGGGGACCACAATGAGCAGTTCTTC. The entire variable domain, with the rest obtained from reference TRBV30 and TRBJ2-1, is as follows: SQTIHQWPATLVQPVGSPLSLECTVEGTSNPNLYWYRQAAGRGLQLLFYSVGIGQISSEVPQNLSASRPQDRQFILSSKKLLLSDSGFYLCAWSVPGDHNEQFFGPGTRLTVL.

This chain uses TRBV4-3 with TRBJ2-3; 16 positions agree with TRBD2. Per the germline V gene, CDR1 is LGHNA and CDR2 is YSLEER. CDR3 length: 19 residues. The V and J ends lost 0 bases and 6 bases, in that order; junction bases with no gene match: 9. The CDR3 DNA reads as TGCGCCAGCAGCCAAGATCCATCGGGACTAGCGGGAGGGGGGGATACGCAGTATTTT. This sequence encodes CASSQDPSGLAGGGDTQYF.

For the CDR3, the DNA is TGTGCCAGCAGTGGTGCAGGAACAGGAAACACCATATATTTT. Translating it yields CASSGAGTGNTIYF. The gene calls are TRBV28 and TRBJ1-3; D unresolved. Per germline, CDR1 MDHEN and CDR2 SYDVKM. The CDR3 covers 14 residues. Between the trimmed V and J ends, which lost 5 bases and 4 bases, there was a span of 12 bases.

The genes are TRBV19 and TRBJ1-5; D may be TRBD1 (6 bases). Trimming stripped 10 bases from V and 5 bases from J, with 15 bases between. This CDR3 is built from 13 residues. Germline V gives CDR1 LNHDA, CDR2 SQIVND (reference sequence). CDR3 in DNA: TGTGCCACCCTAGGGGGGTATGATCAGCCCCAGCATTTT. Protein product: CATLGGYDQPQHF.